The 3 T cell receptor beta chains below were found in one sample sequenced in a study of blood T cell repertoires in COVID-19. Sequenced by immunoSEQ multiplex PCR; TCRdb stores in-frame clones only, minus some. The sample consists of 250,000 or so clones, about 93% of them appearing once. The sequenced sample was peripheral blood. The receptor source for this set is a man aged 25-45 years with COVID-19, enrolled during active disease.

The chain has TRBV14 and TRBJ2-3, with TRBD2 matching over 10 bases. Looked up from germline, CDR1 is SGHDN and CDR2 is FVKESK. The CDR3 consists of 17 residues. The V segment lost 3 bases and the J segment 2 bases; nucleotides outside the gene matches: 8. The CDR3 loop is CASSHRGSGGYTDTQYF. CDR3 nucleotides: TGTGCCAGCAGCCACCGCGGTAGCGGGGGGTACACAGATACGCAGTATTTT.

CDR3: CASSLGPGAYEQYF. As DNA, the CDR3 is TGTGCCAGCAGCTTAGGCCCAGGGGCCTACGAGCAGTACTTC. The genes are TRBV11-3 and TRBJ2-7, with D perhaps TRBD1 (6 bases). V was cut by 1 base and J by 2 bases, with 9 bases left in between. Germline V gene data show CDR1 as SGHNT and CDR2 as YENEEA. The length of the CDR3 is 14 residues.

The gene calls are TRBV7-6 and TRBJ2-7, with 7 bases lining up with TRBD1. Germline V gene data show CDR1 as SGHVS and CDR2 as FNYEAQ. With 1 base clipped from V and 0 bases from J, the junction kept 9 bases outside the gene matches. This CDR3 spans 17 amino acids. As DNA, the CDR3 is TGTGCCAGCAGCTTAGTAGGGGGCGCTTCCCTCTCCTACGAGCAGTACTTC. This gives the protein CASSLVGGASLSYEQYF.